This entry concerns a single TCR beta chain. Its antigen remains undetermined. No clone much larger than this one lies a single base away; base qualities are absent. The cohort consisted of some 730 healthy bone marrow donors. At the time of sampling, every cohort member was nominally healthy, though immune exposures that went unrecorded were likely present. The donor was CMV seronegative and was included in the group of about 350 seronegative cohort members. A peripheral blood sample was collected from each donor, and TCR beta sequencing was performed on peripheral blood mononuclear cells. The Qiagen DNeasy Blood Extraction Kit was used to extract genomic DNA from the blood cell samples. The data stem from a study of cytomegalovirus exposure and HLA in healthy donors (dated 2017 in TCRdb). With regard to the full study: An earlier analysis of fewer than 750 of the donors reported roughly 300 Gb of sequence data and 117 million unique TCR beta sequences obtained from some 200 million T cells. The T cell repertoires of several hundred subjects were profiled by immunosequencing and related to cytomegalovirus serostatus. HLA typing included class I and class II loci at four-digit resolution. Among some 410 genotyped donors of the cohort, an average of about 220,000 unique TCR beta nucleotide sequences was sequenced per donor, of which roughly 18% were non-productive. Among the roughly 400 genotyped donors, under 90% belonged to the genetic ancestry cluster associated with self-reported Caucasian donors. A later genetic analysis used genome-wide SNP genotypes for 398 of the 666 donors, treating that subset as a discovery cohort. The study aimed to test whether signatures of past pathogen exposure could be identified by cataloging public T cell receptors. In the later analysis, no new phenotypic data were used to find candidate immune exposures; instead, reliance was placed on TCR beta sequences and their occurrence across donors. The study combined high-throughput TCR immunosequencing, statistical association of individual TCRs with disease status, and machine learning to predict cytomegalovirus infection status. About five DR-DQ haplotypes were handled as single units for association and clustering, since linkage in the cohort was strong. To study patterns of TCR occurrence, a later analysis re-analyzed previously published TCR beta repertoires from several hundred donors and added high-resolution HLA genotyping. An early release that covered about 640 HLA-typed donors contained approximately 300 gigabases of sequencing data and about 93 million unique TCR sequences. A separate validation cohort of 100 to 150 different subjects was used in addition to the approximately 640-subject first cohort. The number of typed donors differed by locus: roughly 629-630 for A, B, C, DRB1 and DQB1; 500 to 550 for DQA1; 606 for DPA1; and some 450 for DPB1. Donor age, sex, ethnicity and CMV serostatus were compiled together with the repertoire data. All discovery cohort repertoires had been generated using a single sequencing platform. An earlier analysis of around 580 of the donors used high-throughput TCR beta sequencing to judge whether each TCR beta V gene segment behaved as functional or pseudogenic. What the work shows at the level of the full study, not this receptor alone: This cohort had only TCR beta chains sequenced, and the lack of alpha or paired-chain data limited which features could be detected. The classifier was reported to diagnose cytomegalovirus status with high specificity and sensitivity in both the original and validation cohorts. In a later analysis, the rate of TCR association differed among HLA loci, with DRB1 alleles having the most associated TCRs and HLA-C alleles having the fewest. The earlier analysis of about 600 of the donors excluded 15 to 20 rarely observed V segments, including chromosome 9 orphons, because counts were too low. The only immune exposure information available for the cohort was CMV serostatus. While some public TCRs were present in many individuals, most TCR sequences turned up only very rarely across donors. Compared with equally common non-associated chains, HLA-associated TCR beta chains in a later analysis were more clonally expanded and had lower generation probabilities. The authors suggested that the approach could potentially be generalized to other disease states and immunological phenotypes. In a later analysis, most CMV-associated TCR beta chains were found to appear HLA-restricted, with HLA associations seemingly driven largely by CMV exposure. Three of the identified cytomegalovirus-associated TCR beta chains were confirmed in vitro to be specific for cytomegalovirus antigens. In an earlier analysis of about 550 of the donors, most TCR beta V segments were observed in productive rearrangements about 87% or about 30% of the time, broadly matching IMGT annotations. Correlated functional status among segregating V segments might be attributable to linkage disequilibrium, but an unknown experimental factor could not be ruled out. The presence/absence analyses assumed that sequencing depth was roughly uniform across donors, and that assumption may not be true. Because HLA typing was missing for some donors at each locus, association tests included only the typed subset. Strong co-occurrence of HLA alleles, especially DR and DQ, made assigning TCR associations to individual alleles difficult. Some IMGT-functional V segments, including TRBV6-2 and TRBV6-3, could not be told apart with the 87-base-pair reads, so those segments were excluded. A cluster of highly shared sequence variants was judged likely to represent a technical artifact of the sequencing pipeline. In a later analysis, several top co-occurrence clusters were reported to appear linked to parvovirus B19, influenza, CMV and Epstein-Barr virus. The study gave a list of about 160 TCR beta chains associated with cytomegalovirus. A later analysis associated about 16,000 TCR beta sequences with specific HLA alleles at a false discovery rate of 0.05. In a later genetic analysis, a missense DCLRE1C variant was associated with V-gene and J-gene trimming of TCR beta chains, and the association was replicated in an independent cohort. Compared with the roughly 670-donor mean, donors in an Asian-associated ancestry cluster had fewer N-insertions in productive TCRs, according to a later genetic analysis. A further reported finding was that TCR beta sequences accurately predicted the HLA-A and HLA-B alleles for most subjects in the first cohort.

Library preparation employed the immunoSEQ multiplex PCR assay. A mixture of 60 forward primers for TCR Vbeta segments and 13 reverse primers for TCR Jbeta segments was used in the multiplex PCR. Amplification of the CDR3 region of rearranged TCR beta genes was performed with a multiplex PCR assay on genomic DNA. The amplified TCR beta libraries were sequenced on the Illumina HiSeq System as 87-base-pair reads. The authors processed their data as follows. A later analysis tallied around 87 million unique TCR beta chains across the 660 or so repertoires, and some 10 million of those chains were shared by two or more donors. To remove PCR and sequencing errors, raw reads were error-corrected and collapsed into unique sequences using a nearest-neighbor algorithm that merged closely related sequences. Alignment of CDR3 sequences to IMGT reference sequences was used to assign V, D and J gene segments. For a sequence to be retained, a match of at least six nucleotides was required to both a V gene segment and a J gene segment. A rearrangement was called productive if the CDR3 had no stop codons and remained in frame with V and J, and every other rearrangement was called non-productive. CDR3 was defined by IMGT convention, running from the second conserved V-encoded cysteine to the conserved J-encoded phenylalanine. The earlier analysis of 550 to 650 of the donors excluded any sequence lacking an unambiguous match to a single V gene segment. In an earlier analysis of 587 of the donors, a V segment was called functional when productive rearrangements were above 56.7%, and segregating when the standard deviation between donors exceeded 5%. A statistical classification framework was built to diagnose cytomegalovirus status from the catalog of TCR beta chain sequences. A later analysis assigned V and J genes by comparing TCR nucleotide sequences with IMGT/GENE-DB human TR gene sequences. A later analysis assigned CDR3 sequences and most-parsimonious VDJ recombination scenarios with the TCRdist pipeline. A later analysis defined each TCR beta chain by its CDR3 amino acid sequence plus V-gene family, and excluded reads lacking a unique V-gene family. To address suspected cross-contamination and a sequencing artifact, a later analysis removed approximately 590 highly shared, low-generation-probability nucleotide sequences. In a later analysis, a clonal expansion index was calculated for each public chain from normalized within-repertoire ranks of inferred template counts. Generation probabilities in a later analysis came from a VDJ recombination model fitted to out-of-frame rearrangements, and those results were checked against IGoR. In a later analysis, TCR-TCR, TCR-HLA and TCR-CMV co-occurrence was scored with hypergeometric tests, and a repertoire-size bias correction was applied to TCR pairs. To estimate false discovery rates, a later analysis permuted the HLA or CMV assignments 20 times. A later analysis grouped co-occurring TCRs with DBSCAN, adding TCRdist sequence similarity when clustering within HLA-allele-positive subsets. Co-occurrence clustering excluded repertoires with fewer than 30,000 or more than 120,000 public chains, plus five with anomalous nucleotide sharing. Entries here come from immuneACCESS through TCRdb and include only in-frame sequences with V and J called. Some clones fail to appear in such tables; in the studies checked, an unresolved V gene covers under half of the shortfall, and the cause of the remainder is unknown. That table supplies the V and J calls and clone size; D and trimming were determined from the DNA. The sample table holds 110,000 to 150,000 clones, of which under 85% were seen once. The top ten constitute more than 0.95% of the sample.

From a lookup of the germline V gene, CDR1 and CDR2 are SGHTA and FQGNSA. Including the terminal cysteine and phenylalanine, the CDR3 comprises 15 residues. Only CDR3 DNA is held: 45 bases, read in frame from base 1. At the junction V is shortened by 0 bases and J by 6 bases, with 15 bases in between. The sample comprised PBMCs. This clonotype was sampled from a man aged 18 to 29 in good health and CMV-seronegative. Recombination connected TRBV7-2 to TRBJ2-7; confidence is insufficient to name the D gene. DNA sequence: TGTGCCAGCAGCTTAGCGGTTTTCACTCCAGGCGAGCAGTACTTC. This yields the protein CASSLAVFTPGEQYF.